This TCR beta chain emerged from a study of blood T cell repertoires in COVID-19. Original processing methods: Counts of nucleated cells, estimated from reference gene primer amplification, were obtained. Assay: immunoSEQ multiplex PCR; the TCRdb copy retains only in-frame clones and omits some. V, J and clone size are those of that table, while D and trimming were read from the DNA. The data contain approximately 89,000 clones, more than 65% of them singletons. V lost 5 bases to trimming and J lost 0 bases, with 11 bases between them. The CDR3 spans 14 residues. CDR1 SGHNT and CDR2 YENEEA come from the germline V gene.

This sequence originates from a man between 65 and 80 years old with COVID-19, enrolled during active disease. Source material: peripheral blood. This chain joins TRBV11-3 and TRBJ2-7, with D perhaps TRBD2 (5 bases). The CDR3 DNA reads TGTGCCAGCAGCCCGCGGAGGACCTCCTACGAGCAGTACTTC. The encoded protein is CASSPRRTSYEQYF.